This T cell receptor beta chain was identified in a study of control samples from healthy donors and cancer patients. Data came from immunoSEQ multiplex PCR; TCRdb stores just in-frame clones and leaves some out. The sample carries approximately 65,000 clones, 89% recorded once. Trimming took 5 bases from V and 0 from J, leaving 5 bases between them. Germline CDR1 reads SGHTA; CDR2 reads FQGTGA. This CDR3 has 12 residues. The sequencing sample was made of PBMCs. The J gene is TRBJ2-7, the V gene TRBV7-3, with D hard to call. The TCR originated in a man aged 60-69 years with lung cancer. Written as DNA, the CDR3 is TGTGCCAGCAGCAAGCGCTCCTACGAGCAGTACGTC. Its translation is CASSKRSYEQYV.